Presented here are 31 T cell receptor beta chains from one specimen sequenced in a study of blood T cell repertoires in COVID-19. Some clones are missing from TCRdb's copy, which holds only in-frame ones; the method was immunoSEQ multiplex PCR. This sample yields 120,000 to 150,000 clones, of which 88% are seen a single time; roughly 2.1% belongs to the top ten. Sequenced input: peripheral blood. The source of these receptors is a human donor in a cohort sampled during active COVID-19.

This clone showed up just a few times. V and J are TRBV9 and TRBJ2-7, with 13 bases identical to TRBD2. V dropped 4 bases and J dropped 0; count of bases not matched to a gene: 4. Germline V gene data show CDR1 as SGDLS and CDR2 as YYNGEE. The CDR3 extends over 16 amino acids. CDR3 sequence reads: CASSTTSGRSSYEQYF. The CDR3 nucleotides are TGTGCCAGCAGCACGACTAGCGGGAGGAGCTCCTACGAGCAGTACTTC.

Ten or more counts support this clone. The V gene is TRBV10-1, the J gene TRBJ2-7; 7 bases agree with TRBD2. V dropped 9 bases and J dropped 2; count of bases not matched to a gene: 7. There are 13 residues in the CDR3. Germline CDR1 reads WNHNN; CDR2 reads SYGVQD (reference sequence). In DNA, the CDR3 is TGCGCCAGTTCGGGAGGAGTCACCTACGAGCAGTACTTC. This gives the protein CASSGGVTYEQYF.

A few counts support this clone. V usage is TRBV5-1 and J usage is TRBJ2-1; 7 bases align to TRBD2. The CDR3 spans 14 residues. Germline V CDR1 and CDR2: SGHRS, YFSETQ. Trimming at V came to 1 base and at J to 2 bases, leaving 0 bases not matched to a gene. The CDR3 region has the DNA TGCGCCAGCAGCTTGACTAGCGCCTACAATGAGCAGTTCTTC. Amino acids: CASSLTSAYNEQFF.

V is TRBV11-2 and J is TRBJ2-3; the match to TRBD2 covers 8 bases. Trimming took 5 bases from V and 1 from J; bases not matched to a gene: 2. Germline CDR1 is SGHAT and CDR2 is FQNNGV. The CDR3 loop spans 14 amino acids. The CDR3 sequence is CASSERGRTDTQYF. The CDR3 coding sequence is TGTGCCAGCAGCGAGCGGGGGCGCACAGATACGCAGTATTTT.

The genes are TRBV2 and TRBJ1-5, with D perhaps matching TRBD1 (6 bases). The germline CDR1 and CDR2 sequences are SNHLY and FYNNEI. This CDR3 region has 14 residues. V lost 4 bases and J 1 base, leaving 8 bases between the germline ends. CDR3 nucleotides: TGTGCCAGCAGTGTTGGGACAAGCAATCAGCCCCAGCATTTT. Translation gives CASSVGTSNQPQHF.

The chain carries TRBV11-2 and TRBJ2-5; a possible D gene is TRBD2 (5 bases). CDR1 and CDR2 (germline): SGHAT, FQNNGV. V was shortened by 3 bases and J by 4 bases, with 15 bases between the two germline ends. The CDR3 runs 15 residues. The CDR3 here is CASSFNSVAGETQYF. DNA for the CDR3: TGTGCCAGCAGCTTCAACAGCGTCGCGGGAGAGACCCAGTACTTC.

The count of this clone is one. The J gene is TRBJ2-1, the V gene TRBV3-1 (or the pseudogene TRBV3-2), with D possibly being TRBD2 (6 bases). V lost 4 bases and J lost 10, with 14 bases in between. This CDR3 comprises 13 residues. Germline CDR1 LGHDT, CDR2 YNNKEL (reference sequence). In DNA form, the CDR3 reads TGTGCCAGCAGCCGCGGGACTCCCGGCGAGCAGTTCTTC. The encoded protein is CASSRGTPGEQFF.

The V and J genes are TRBV7-2 and TRBJ1-2; D ambiguous. Germline CDR1 and CDR2: SGHTA and FQGNSA. Trimming left V 5 bases short and J 8 bases short, with 15 bases between. This CDR3 contains 13 residues. The DNA for the CDR3 is TGTGCCAGCAGCCCCCGGGGAGGGCACGGCTACACCTTC. Translating it yields CASSPRGGHGYTF.

J is TRBJ1-4 and V is TRBV20-1, with TRBD1 identical over 9 bases. The junction had 4 bases not matched to a gene; V was cut back by 3 bases and J by 8 bases. CDR1 is DFQATT, CDR2 SNEGSKA, per germline (reference sequence). The CDR3 extends over 13 amino acids. For the CDR3, the DNA is TGCAGTGCTAGTACAGGGGGCGGCGAAAAACTGTTTTTT. Protein product: CSASTGGGEKLFF.

The chain has TRBV24-1 and TRBJ1-2; no clear D. V was clipped by 6 bases and J by 2 bases, with 9 bases between them. The CDR3 loop spans 13 amino acids. From germline, CDR1 is KGHDR and CDR2 SFDVKD. The DNA of the CDR3 is TGTGCCACCAGTATCGGCAGGAACTATGGCTACACCTTC. Encoded protein: CATSIGRNYGYTF.

This clone was seen a single time. This rearrangement joins TRBV20-1 to TRBJ1-5; TRBD1 matches 8 bases. Trimming at V came to 3 bases and at J to 4 bases, leaving 11 bases not matched to a gene. The CDR3 extends over 16 amino acids. Germline CDR1 is DFQATT and CDR2 is SNEGSKA (reference sequence). The CDR3 region has the DNA TGCAGTGCTAGTTCCGCTACTACAGGGGGTAATCAGCCCCAGCATTTT. The encoded protein is CSASSATTGGNQPQHF.

This sequence joins TRBV3-1 (or the pseudogene TRBV3-2) and TRBJ2-1, with D perhaps matching TRBD2 (6 bases). The CDR3 is made up of 16 amino acids. Germline CDR1 reads LGHDT; CDR2 reads YNNKEL (reference sequence). The V gene lost 4 bases and the J gene lost 3 bases, with 16 bases spanning the gap. Written as DNA, the CDR3 is TGTGCCAGCAGCCGAGAACTAGCTGTCTTCTACAATGAGCAGTTCTTC. Translation: CASSRELAVFYNEQFF.

The rearrangement links TRBV18 to TRBJ1-2, with 8 bases lining up with TRBD1. From germline, CDR1 is KGHSH and CDR2 LQKENI. With 6 bases clipped from V and 8 bases from J, the junction kept 5 bases outside the gene matches. The CDR3 is 12 amino acids. The chain's CDR3 is CASSETGAGYTF. The CDR3 DNA reads TGTGCCAGCTCTGAGACAGGGGCCGGCTACACCTTC.

The chain recombines TRBV9 with TRBJ1-1; perhaps TRBD1 as D (6 bases). The CDR3 is 12 residues long. The germline CDR1 and CDR2 sequences are SGDLS and YYNGEE. Deletions cut 9 bases from V and 5 bases from J, with 14 bases between. CDR3 DNA: TGTGCCATCACCGGGACACTAACTGAAGCTTTCTTT. Its protein product is CAITGTLTEAFF.

This CDR3 reads CASSAGDGQETQYF. CDR3 nucleotide sequence: TGCGCCAGCAGCGCAGGCGACGGACAAGAGACCCAGTACTTC. The V and J genes are TRBV5-1 and TRBJ2-5; D remains unclear. The CDR3 totals 14 residues. Germline CDR1 and CDR2: SGHRS and YFSETQ. The V end was cut by 4 bases, the J end by 2 bases, with 12 bases between.

This clone was recorded once. The chain couples TRBV29-1 to TRBJ1-1; 7 positions match TRBD1. The CDR3 totals 14 residues. Per the germline V gene, CDR1 is SQVTM and CDR2 is ANQGSEA. The V segment lost 5 bases and the J segment 0 bases; nucleotides outside the gene matches: 6. This CDR3 is CSVPTGALNTEAFF. CDR3 DNA sequence: TGCAGCGTTCCTACAGGGGCTTTGAACACTGAAGCTTTCTTT. Filled out from reference TRBV29-1 and TRBJ1-1, the complete variable domain reads SAVISQKPSRDICQRGTSLTIQCQVDSQVTMMFWYRQQPGQSLTLIATANQGSEATYESGFVIDKFPISRPNLTFSTLTVSNMSPEDSSIYLCSVPTGALNTEAFFGQGTRLTVV.

The chain carries TRBV5-8 and TRBJ1-4; TRBD1 is a possible D gene (6 bases). V was shortened by 3 bases and J by 7 bases, with 19 bases between the two germline ends. The CDR3 has 16 amino acids. Germline CDR1 SGHTS, CDR2 YDEGEE. This CDR3 is CASSWGRAGTGEKLFF. CDR3 DNA: TGTGCCAGCAGCTGGGGGCGGGCAGGGACGGGTGAAAAACTGTTTTTT.

V is TRBV9 and J is TRBJ1-4, with TRBD1 identical over 7 bases. CDR1 SGDLS and CDR2 YYNGEE come from the germline V gene. The CDR3 spans 15 residues. V lost 2 bases and J lost 3; bases outside the gene matches: 4. CDR3 bases: TGTGCCAGCAGCGTCGCCGGGACAGCTAATGAAAAACTGTTTTTT. This translates into CASSVAGTANEKLFF.

The CDR3 region has the DNA TGCGCCAGCAGCCAAGACTTGGCAGGGGGAACAGATACGCAGTATTTT. Protein: CASSQDLAGGTDTQYF. The V call is TRBV4-3, the J call TRBJ2-3; 7 bases map to TRBD1. The germline CDR1 and CDR2 sequences are LGHNA and YSLEER. With V trimmed by 0 bases and J by 3 bases, 6 bases remained unmatched. The CDR3 consists of 16 residues.

The rearrangement joins TRBV23-1 to TRBJ1-1; possibly TRBD1 for D (5 bases). TRBV23-1 qualifies as an ORF whose function is uncertain. This CDR3 is 15 amino acids long. Trimming cost V 2 bases and J 0 bases, with 10 bases left between them. CDR3 residues: CASSQGGTVNTEAFF. Here the CDR3 DNA reads TGCGCCAGCAGTCAAGGGGGGACGGTGAACACTGAAGCTTTCTTT.

The gene calls are TRBV28 and TRBJ2-1; D is unresolved. In germline, CDR1 is MDHEN, CDR2 SYDVKM. V shed 2 bases and J shed 7 bases, with 12 bases lying between them. This CDR3 is built from 14 residues. The CDR3 DNA follows: TGTGCCAGCAGTTTAATCCGTCGAGCGAATGAGCAGTTCTTC. This translates into CASSLIRRANEQFF.

A word on this clone: A much more abundant neighbour one base away suggests this may be a read error. The same CDR3 arises from other DNA sequences in this sample as well. The chain links TRBV7-6 to TRBJ1-1; 7 bases line up with TRBD1. The trim removed 5 bases at V and 2 bases at J, leaving 2 bases unmatched. The CDR3 length is 13 residues. The germline V gene encodes CDR1 SGHVS and CDR2 FNYEAQ. CDR3 region: CASSRTGNTEAFF. The CDR3 DNA reads as TGTGCCAGCAGCCGGACAGGTAACACTGAAGCTTTCTTT.

The rearrangement uses TRBV28 and TRBJ1-2; D may be TRBD1 (5 bases). V shed 3 bases and J shed 3 bases, with 20 bases lying between them. CDR1 and CDR2 from the germline V gene are MDHEN and SYDVKM. The CDR3 runs 17 residues. This CDR3 reads CASSLAAGAGWDYGYTF. The CDR3 region has the DNA TGTGCCAGCAGTTTGGCCGCTGGGGCAGGGTGGGACTATGGCTACACCTTC.

V gene TRBV11-3 combines with J gene TRBJ2-2; TRBD2 is a possible D gene (6 bases). Germline V gene lookup returns CDR1 SGHNT and CDR2 YENEEA. The CDR3 consists of 15 residues. V dropped 5 bases and J dropped 2 bases, with 12 bases sitting between them. The CDR3 DNA reads as TGTGCCAGCAGCCCCGGACTAACCAACACCGGGGAGCTGTTTTTT. Protein product: CASSPGLTNTGELFF.

The chain employs TRBV11-2 and TRBJ1-4, with TRBD1 matching over 10 bases. The ends lost 4 bases at V and 8 bases at J; junction bases unmatched: 7. The CDR3 sequence is 15 residues long. Germline CDR1 SGHAT, CDR2 FQNNGV. For the CDR3, the DNA is TGTGCCAGCAGCTCATGGGACAGGGGATACGAAAAACTGTTTTTT. It specifies CASSSWDRGYEKLFF.

As to this clone: One end of the junction varies from germline; a read error may be responsible. Other DNA sequences of this sample code for an identical CDR3. This chain links TRBV11-1 with TRBJ1-6; 8 positions match TRBD1. The CDR3 length is 15 residues. Germline loops: CDR1 SGHAT, CDR2 FQDESV (reference sequence). This chain's CDR3 is CASSSGDRYNSPLHF. In DNA form, the CDR3 reads TGTGCTAGCAGCTCGGGGGACAGGTATAATTCACCCCTCCACTTT.

The chain employs TRBV6-5 and TRBJ1-1; TRBD1 is a possible D gene (5 bases). CDR1 and CDR2 from the germline V gene are MNHEY and SVGAGI. V lost 6 bases and J lost 0, with 11 bases in between. This CDR3 has 14 amino acids. The chain's CDR3 is CASSLRVMNTEAFF. The CDR3 DNA reads as TGTGCCAGCAGCCTCAGGGTAATGAACACTGAAGCTTTCTTT.

This chain uses TRBV9 with TRBJ1-2; no clear D. The CDR3 loop spans 15 amino acids. The germline V gene encodes CDR1 SGDLS and CDR2 YYNGEE. The V end lost 0 bases, the J end lost 9 bases, and 18 bases lay between the germline ends. CDR3 DNA: TGTGCCAGCAGCGTAGGGCGCTCGGGGTTCGGCAGCTACACCTTC. As protein: CASSVGRSGFGSYTF.

The CDR3 bases are TGTGCCAGCAGCAGGGCAGACCCGAATTCACCCCTCCACTTT. Protein sequence: CASSRADPNSPLHF. The rearrangement uses TRBV6-5 and TRBJ1-6; maybe TRBD1 (5 bases). The CDR3 has 14 amino acids. The V gene lost 6 bases and the J gene lost 7 bases, with 13 bases spanning the gap. CDR1 is MNHEY and CDR2 is SVGAGI in the germline V gene.

The rearrangement links TRBV7-6 to TRBJ1-4, with 9 bases identical to TRBD1. The ends lost 0 bases at V and 8 bases at J; junction bases unmatched: 19. Germline CDR1 reads SGHVS; CDR2 reads FNYEAQ. The length of the CDR3 is 20 residues. CDR3 region: CASSLARDRGSFPTSEKLFF. DNA for the CDR3: TGTGCCAGCAGCTTAGCCCGAGACAGGGGGTCTTTCCCTACGAGCGAAAAACTGTTTTTT.

The rearrangement links TRBV7-2 to TRBJ2-3; unclear D gene. Germline values: CDR1 SGHTA, CDR2 FQGNSA. Between the trimmed V and J ends, which lost 5 bases and 3 bases, there was a span of 3 bases. The CDR3 loop spans 11 amino acids. CDR3 bases: TGTGCCAGCAGCCGGACAGATACGCAGTATTTT. It codes for CASSRTDTQYF.